Below are 3 T cell receptor beta chains sequenced from a single sample in a study of response to subunit inactivated influenza vaccine. Via MiXCR, TCRdb re-called the RT-PCR reads, giving one row per CDR3 protein. The table shows around 710,000 distinct CDR3 sequences, with roughly 13% occurring only once. Sequencing was performed on PBMCs from blood, taken around two weeks before vaccination. These receptors were collected from a man aged 45-65 years who received an inactivated influenza vaccine.

The sample holds a few counts of this clonotype. The V call is TRBV12-3 or TRBV12-4, the J call TRBJ1-5; D is ambiguous. The CDR3 length is 12 residues. Trimming stripped 5 bases from V and 3 bases from J, with 5 bases between. The CDR3 DNA is TGTGCCAGCAGTGGGTTCAATCAGCCCCAGCATTTT. Translating it yields CASSGFNQPQHF.

This clonotype was seen a few times. The gene calls are TRBV18 and TRBJ2-7; 9 bases fit TRBD1. With V trimmed by 5 bases and J by 4 bases, 9 bases remained unmatched. CDR1 is KGHSH and CDR2 is LQKENI in the germline V gene. The CDR3 length is 15 residues. CDR3 amino acids: CASSTGTGSNYEQYF. The CDR3 nucleotides are TGTGCCAGCTCAACCGGGACAGGGAGTAATTACGAGCAGTACTTC.

There are a few counts of this clonotype. The genes are TRBV20-1 and TRBJ1-1; no clear D. Looked up from germline, CDR1 is DFQATT and CDR2 is SNEGSKA (reference sequence). V lost 0 bases and J 11 bases, leaving 10 bases between the germline ends. This CDR3 is 11 amino acids long. CDR3 nucleotides: TGCAGTGCTAGAGAGTTTATTGGGGCTTTCTTT. This gives the protein CSAREFIGAFF.